This T cell receptor (beta chain) was retrieved from a study of blood T cell repertoires in COVID-19. The overall study: Acute and convalescent COVID-19 specimens originated in the United States, Italy and Spain. PBMCs, B-cell-depleted T cells, or T cells provided the cDNA or gDNA that made up the material.

Here immunoSEQ multiplex PCR was the method, and the copy in TCRdb shows in-frame clones only, minus some. The table has hundreds of thousands of clones, around 85% seen once. This CDR3 region has 13 residues. Trimming removed 3 bases at V and 0 bases at J, with 5 bases between. Individuals aged about 18 to 89 years were recruited from 24 US areas. Cohorts were based on clinical histories the participants reported. Sequencing was performed on PBMCs or T cells enriched from blood (not recorded which). The source is a woman aged 40 to 50 with acute COVID-19. The genes are TRBV12-3 or TRBV12-4 and TRBJ1-2, with D hard to call. The CDR3 coding sequence is TGTGCCAGCAGTTTCAGTTCTAACTATGGCTACACCTTC. This encodes CASSFSSNYGYTF.